The 8 T cell receptor beta chains listed next were all sequenced from one sample in a study of T-cell memory formation after mild COVID-19. One entry per CDR3 protein results from TCRdb running MiXCR on the 5' RACE reads. The sample includes under 650,000 distinct CDR3 sequences, roughly 17% seen only once; the top ten take about 12%. Input material: PBMCs or a T cell subset sorted from them (not recorded which). The receptors derive from an adult woman who had mild COVID-19 (a few samples of this study predate the infection). Cell type and time point are not known.

The chain employs TRBV7-9 and TRBJ1-1; D may be TRBD1 (6 bases). The CDR3 spans 19 residues. V dropped 2 bases and J dropped 1 base, with 23 bases sitting between them. Looked up from germline, CDR1 is SEHNR and CDR2 is FQNEAQ (reference sequence). CDR3 protein: CASSLLGLDRMGSNTEAFF. CDR3 DNA: TGTGCCAGCAGCTTATTGGGCCTCGACAGGATGGGTTCGAACACTGAAGCTTTCTTT. Full variable domain (outside the CDR3, taken from reference TRBV7-9 and TRBJ1-1): DTGVSQNPRHKITKRGQNVTFRCDPISEHNRLYWYRQTLGQGPEFLTYFQNEAQLEKSRLLSDRFSAERPKGSFSTLEIQRTEQGDSAMYLCASSLLGLDRMGSNTEAFFGQGTRLTVV.

The chain has TRBV3-1 and TRBJ2-1; a weak D match, TRBD2 (6 bases). The germline V gene encodes CDR1 LGHDT and CDR2 YNNKEL (reference sequence). The V end was cut by 0 bases, the J end by 10 bases, with 28 bases between. This CDR3 is built from 19 residues. The CDR3 DNA reads as TGTGCCAGCAGCCAAGAGCAGCTTTATACGGGAGAAATATGGAAGGAGCAGTTCTTC. Its protein is CASSQEQLYTGEIWKEQFF.

This clonotype was seen many times. The V gene is TRBV20-1, the J gene TRBJ2-5; the D gene is possibly TRBD2 (5 bases). CDR3 length: 11 amino acids. With 7 bases removed from V and 1 base from J, the gap between germline ends came to 7 bases. Germline loops: CDR1 DFQATT, CDR2 SNEGSKA (reference sequence). CDR3 sequence: CSGTAQETQYF. The CDR3 coding sequence is TGCAGTGGGACTGCCCAAGAGACCCAGTACTTC.

This chain links TRBV14 with TRBJ2-1; TRBD2 aligns across 7 bases. CDR1 is SGHDN, CDR2 FVKESK, per germline. The CDR3 covers 16 residues. V gave up 1 base and J gave up 1 base; unmatched junction bases: 4. The CDR3 nucleotides are TGTGCCAGCAGCCAAGTCGGACTAGGTTCCTACAATGAGCAGTTCTTC. The encoded protein is CASSQVGLGSYNEQFF. Filled out from reference TRBV14 and TRBJ2-1, the complete variable domain reads EAGVTQFPSHSVIEKGQTVTLRCDPISGHDNLYWYRRVMGKEIKFLLHFVKESKQDESGMPNNRFLAERTGGTYSTLKVQPAELEDSGVYFCASSQVGLGSYNEQFFGPGTRLTVL.

This clonotype was detected a few times. The CDR3 DNA reads TGTGCCAGCAGTTCCGGCCCCTCGGGACTAGTAGAGACCCAGTACTTC. Residues: CASSSGPSGLVETQYF. V usage is TRBV6-2 or TRBV6-3 and J usage is TRBJ2-5; 8 nucleotides agree with TRBD2. The CDR3 contains 16 residues. With V trimmed by 4 bases and J by 4 bases, 11 bases remained unmatched. Per germline, CDR1 MNHEY and CDR2 SVGEGT.

The J gene is TRBJ1-6, the V gene TRBV5-5; TRBD1 is a possible D gene (5 bases). V gave up 4 bases and J gave up 0 bases, with 17 bases separating them. Germline CDR1 SGHKS, CDR2 YYEKEE (reference sequence). The CDR3 totals 18 residues. The CDR3 protein is CASSTGTGTSSYNSPLHF. Here the CDR3 DNA reads TGTGCCAGCAGCACCGGGACGGGAACCAGCTCCTATAATTCACCCCTCCACTTT.

The chain joins TRBV11-2 to TRBJ2-7; D unresolved. This CDR3 spans 14 amino acids. Looked up from germline, CDR1 is SGHAT and CDR2 is FQNNGV. V lost 2 bases, J lost 3 bases, and 11 bases lay in between. The CDR3 region is CASSLSQEFYEQYF. The DNA of the CDR3 is TGTGCCAGCAGCTTAAGCCAGGAGTTCTACGAGCAGTACTTC. The entire variable domain, with the rest obtained from reference TRBV11-2 and TRBJ2-7, is as follows: EAGVAQSPRYKIIEKRQSVAFWCNPISGHATLYWYQQILGQGPKLLIQFQNNGVVDDSQLPKDRFSAERLKGVDSTLKIQPAKLEDSAVYLCASSLSQEFYEQYFGPGTRLTVT.

The chain employs TRBV21-1 and TRBJ2-7. TRBV21-1 is designated a pseudogene. The length of the CDR3 is 15 residues. In DNA form, the CDR3 reads TGTGCCAGCAGCAATCCGGCACCCTTTTTCGGCGAGCAGTACTTC. Translated, it gives CASSNPAPFFGEQYF.